These 11 T cell receptor beta chains were sequenced from one sample in a study of blood T cells in healthy people across ages. Primed by a sample-barcoded 5' primer and a J-beta primer mix, a second PCR proceeded for about 7 to 12 cycles. One entry per CDR3 protein results from TCRdb running MiXCR on the 5' RACE reads. This table holds hundreds of thousands of distinct CDR3 sequences, less than 35% found once. The sequenced sample consisted of blood. The receptors shown here come from a woman of 80 years or more in good health.

V usage is TRBV27 and J usage is TRBJ2-7, with D unresolved. In germline, CDR1 is MNHEY, CDR2 SMNVEV (reference sequence). Trimming stripped 6 bases from V and 6 bases from J, with 18 bases between. This CDR3 comprises 14 residues. The CDR3 sequence: CASSIRRPGPEQYF. CDR3 nucleotide sequence: TGTGCCAGCAGCATAAGACGTCCGGGCCCCGAGCAGTACTTC.

To note about this clonotype: Given a much more abundant clone one base away, this may be a read error. The chain has TRBV7-9 and TRBJ1-5; 9 nucleotides line up with TRBD1. Germline trimming cut 5 bases from V and 7 bases from J; bases unmatched to any gene: 12. The CDR3 loop spans 16 amino acids. CDR1 SEHNR and CDR2 FQNEAQ come from the germline V gene (reference sequence). The CDR3 nucleotides read TGTGCCAGCAGCCCCGACAGGGGGATCCGGGGCCAGCCCCAGCATTTT. Translated: CASSPDRGIRGQPQHF.

Ten or more counts support this clonotype. This sequence joins TRBV4-1 and TRBJ2-7; D remains ambiguous. The CDR3 loop spans 14 amino acids. In germline, CDR1 is MGHRA, CDR2 YSYEKL. Between the trimmed V and J ends, which lost 4 bases and 2 bases, there was a span of 12 bases. This CDR3 is CASSPFAGPYEQYF. The CDR3 coding sequence is TGCGCCAGCAGCCCCTTTGCCGGTCCCTACGAGCAGTACTTC.

This clonotype was detected a few times. This sequence joins TRBV9 and TRBJ1-1; a weak D match, TRBD1 (6 bases). The CDR3 is made up of 14 amino acids. V gave up 0 bases and J gave up 3 bases, with 9 bases separating them. Germline V gene lookup returns CDR1 SGDLS and CDR2 YYNGEE. The CDR3 is CASSVDRTDTEAFF. CDR3 nucleotide sequence: TGTGCCAGCAGCGTAGATAGGACAGACACTGAAGCTTTCTTT.

The chain combines TRBV20-1 with TRBJ2-3, with 7 bases aligning to TRBD2. This CDR3 comprises 13 residues. Germline trimming cut 3 bases from V and 1 base from J; bases unmatched to any gene: 1. Per germline, CDR1 DFQATT and CDR2 SNEGSKA (reference sequence). The CDR3 coding sequence is TGCAGTGCTAGTCGGGAGGGCACAGATACGCAGTATTTT. Translation: CSASREGTDTQYF.

This clonotype was observed at least ten times. The J gene is TRBJ2-1, the V gene TRBV4-2; possible D gene TRBD2, 5 bases. Germline CDR1 LGHNA, CDR2 YNFKEQ. V was pared by 0 bases and J by 2 bases, with 11 bases between. CDR3 length equals 16 residues. The CDR3 DNA reads as TGTGCCAGCAGCCAAGAGTGGTCGGGGACCTACAATGAGCAGTTCTTC. Protein product: CASSQEWSGTYNEQFF.

Remarks on this clonotype: A read error may be the cause here, since a much bigger clone is one base away. J is TRBJ1-1 and V is TRBV6-2 or TRBV6-3; 7 bases align to TRBD1. This CDR3 comprises 14 residues. CDR1 and CDR2 from the germline V gene are MNHEY and SVGEGT. The CDR3 reads CASSPTGVNTEAYF. The CDR3 nucleotides read TGTGCCAGCAGCCCCACAGGGGTGAACACTGAAGCTTACTTT.

This clonotype appeared many times. V and J are TRBV30 and TRBJ2-2, with TRBD1 identical over 9 bases. Trimming cost V 4 bases and J 5 bases; bases outside gene matches: 17. Germline loops: CDR1 GTSNPN, CDR2 SVGIG (reference sequence). The CDR3 consists of 18 residues. CDR3 DNA: TGTGCCTGGAAGCGATATACTCCGGGACAGGGATATACCGGGGAGCTGTTTTTT. Its protein product is CAWKRYTPGQGYTGELFF. Together with reference TRBV30 and TRBJ2-2, the CDR3 gives the full variable domain: SQTIHQWPATLVQPVGSPLSLECTVEGTSNPNLYWYRQAAGRGLQLLFYSVGIGQISSEVPQNLSASRPQDRQFILSSKKLLLSDSGFYLCAWKRYTPGQGYTGELFFGEGSRLTVL.

This rearrangement joins TRBV9 to TRBJ2-5, with D unresolved. The J call may be wrong; the DNA end is better matched by TRBJ2-7. CDR3 length equals 15 residues. CDR1 is SGDLS and CDR2 is YYNGEE in the germline V gene. The CDR3 DNA reads TGTGCCAGCAGCTTAATCCCTGTCCTTACCTACGAGCAGTACTTC. This gives the protein CASSLIPVLTYEQYF.

This chain uses TRBV20-1 with TRBJ2-7; D may be TRBD1 (5 bases). The tail of the sequence fits TRBJ2-4 better, so the J call may be wrong. Germline V gene sequence: CDR1 DFQATT, CDR2 SNEGSKA (reference sequence). The CDR3 spans 14 residues. The CDR3 coding sequence is TGCAGTGCTTCCAGGGTTGACTTCGCGAACATTCAGTACTTC. Protein product: CSASRVDFANIQYF.

This clonotype was observed a single time. V gene TRBV20-1 combines with J gene TRBJ1-5, with 7 positions matching TRBD1. Losses at the gene ends were 5 bases for V and 2 bases for J; bases not matched to a gene: 12. Germline lookup yields CDR1 DFQATT and CDR2 SNEGSKA (reference sequence). This CDR3 comprises 16 residues. This CDR3 reads CSAPPANRGGNQPQHF. CDR3 bases: TGCAGTGCTCCCCCGGCCAACAGGGGCGGCAATCAGCCCCAGCATTTT.